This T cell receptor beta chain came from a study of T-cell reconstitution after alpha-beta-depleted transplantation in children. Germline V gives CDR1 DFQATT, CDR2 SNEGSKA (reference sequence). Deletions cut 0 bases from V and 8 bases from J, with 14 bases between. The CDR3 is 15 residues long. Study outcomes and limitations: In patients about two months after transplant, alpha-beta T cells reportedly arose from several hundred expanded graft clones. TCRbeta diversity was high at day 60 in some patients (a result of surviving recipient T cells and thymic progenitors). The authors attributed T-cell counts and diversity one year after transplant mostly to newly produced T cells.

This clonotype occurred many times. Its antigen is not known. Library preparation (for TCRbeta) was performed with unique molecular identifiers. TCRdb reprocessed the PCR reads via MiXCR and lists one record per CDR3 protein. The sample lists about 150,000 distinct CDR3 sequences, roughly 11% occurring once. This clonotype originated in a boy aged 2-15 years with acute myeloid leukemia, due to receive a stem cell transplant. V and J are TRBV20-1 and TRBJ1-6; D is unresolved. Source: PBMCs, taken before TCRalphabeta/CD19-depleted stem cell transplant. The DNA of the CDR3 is TGCAGTGCTAGAGAGGCAGGAAGGGAGCATTCACCCCTCCACTTT. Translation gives CSAREAGREHSPLHF.